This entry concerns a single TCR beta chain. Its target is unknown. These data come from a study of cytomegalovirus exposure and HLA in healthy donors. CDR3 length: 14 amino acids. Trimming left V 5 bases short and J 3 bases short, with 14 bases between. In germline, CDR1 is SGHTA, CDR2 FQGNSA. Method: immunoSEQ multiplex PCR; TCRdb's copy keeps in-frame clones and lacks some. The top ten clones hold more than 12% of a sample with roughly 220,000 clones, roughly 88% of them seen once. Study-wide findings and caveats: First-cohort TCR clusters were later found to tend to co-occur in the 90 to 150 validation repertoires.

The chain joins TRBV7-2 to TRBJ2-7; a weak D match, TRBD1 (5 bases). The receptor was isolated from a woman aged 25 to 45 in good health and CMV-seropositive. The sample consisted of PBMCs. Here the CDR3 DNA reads TGTGCCAGCAGCCAGGGCGGACAATTCTACGAGCAGTACTTC. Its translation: CASSQGGQFYEQYF.